This T cell receptor beta chain was documented in a study of T cell responses to AZD1222 COVID-19 vaccine. Libraries were prepared by immunoSEQ multiplex PCR; TCRdb keeps only in-frame clonotypes and omits some of them. The data hold around 80,000 clones, with around 85% observed a single time. The study pooled second doses at about 4 or about 12 weeks. Note on this clone: The antigen is unknown.

Study conclusions and caveats: Just five or six AZD1222 recipients were seropositive at baseline. There were mostly white British donors and more females than males, and clonal diversity was possibly underestimated.

The CDR3 contains 15 residues. V was clipped by 0 bases and J by 8 bases, with 14 bases between them. The germline CDR1 and CDR2 sequences are SGHRS and YFSETQ. Source: peripheral blood, taken 28 days after the second AZD1222 dose. The sequence came from an adult who received the AZD1222 COVID-19 vaccine. The chain couples TRBV5-1 to TRBJ1-4, with TRBD1 as a possible D gene (6 bases). The CDR3 region has the DNA TGCGCCAGCAGCTTGGAAGGCTTAAGGGGGGAAAAACTGTTTTTT. Protein sequence: CASSLEGLRGEKLFF. Filled out from reference TRBV5-1 and TRBJ1-4, the complete variable domain reads KAGVTQTPRYLIKTRGQQVTLSCSPISGHRSVSWYQQTPGQGLQFLFEYFSETQRNKGNFPGRFSGRQFSNSRSEMNVSTLELGDSALYLCASSLEGLRGEKLFFGSGTQLSVL.